These T cell receptor beta chains were read from a single sample in a study of cytomegalovirus exposure and HLA in healthy donors. Sequencing was performed with immunoSEQ multiplex PCR; in TCRdb, only in-frame clones are kept and a portion is missing. The sample shows about 110,000 clones, 70% to 85% of them seen only once. The specimen was PBMCs. These receptors were collected from a young man in good health and CMV-seropositive. Both conserved end residues are part of each CDR3. The D gene is left open where the match is weak. Part of the rows lack a size; the others show once, few, many or a class for expanded clones.

d_gene | abundance | j_gene | v_gene | CDR3aa | CDR3nt
NA | NA | TRBJ2-4 | TRBV30 | CAWMASTADIQYF | TGTGCCTGGATGGCCTCCACAGCCGACATTCAGTACTTC
TRBD2 | once | TRBJ2-5 | TRBV18 | CASSPTSGDDTQYF | TGTGCCAGCTCACCAACTAGCGGGGACGATACCCAGTACTTC
TRBD1 | NA | TRBJ1-1 | TRBV13 | CASSPGQGNTEAFF | TGTGCCAGCAGCCCCGGACAGGGGAACACTGAAGCTTTCTTT
NA | NA | TRBJ1-1 | TRBV7-2 | CASSLVWGLETEAFF | TGTGCCAGCAGCTTAGTCTGGGGGCTAGAGACTGAAGCTTTCTTT
TRBD1 | few | TRBJ1-1 | TRBV6-6 | CASSYPTGGTEAFF | TGTGCCAGCAGTTACCCAACAGGGGGCACTGAAGCTTTCTTT
NA | NA | TRBJ2-5 | TRBV5-1 | CASSLEGEETQYF | TGCGCCAGCAGCTTAGAGGGGGAAGAGACCCAGTACTTC
NA | NA | TRBJ2-7 | TRBV27 | CASSSRTEISYEQYF | TGTGCCAGCAGTTCCCGGACAGAAATCTCCTACGAGCAGTACTTC
NA | NA | TRBJ1-2 | TRBV6-1 | CASSEAQAVNYGYTF | TGTGCCAGCAGTGAAGCGCAGGCCGTTAACTATGGCTACACCTTC
NA | NA | TRBJ2-7 | TRBV7-6 | CASSFGGETEQYF | TGTGCCAGCAGCTTCGGAGGGGAGACCGAGCAGTACTTC
TRBD1 | few | TRBJ1-1 | TRBV19 | CASREAQGVITEAFF | TGTGCCAGTAGGGAGGCTCAGGGGGTAATTACTGAAGCTTTCTTT
TRBD1 | few | TRBJ2-7 | TRBV20-1 | CSAGQVYEQYF | TGCAGTGCCGGACAGGTCTACGAGCAGTACTTC
TRBD2 | NA | TRBJ2-7 | TRBV27 | CASWGGGYEQYF | TGTGCCAGCTGGGGCGGGGGCTACGAGCAGTACTTC
TRBD2 | NA | TRBJ2-5 | TRBV5-1 | CASSLGLAGGRGETQYF | TGCGCCAGCAGCTTGGGACTAGCGGGGGGGAGAGGAGAGACCCAGTACTTC
TRBD1 | once | TRBJ2-3 | TRBV11-3 | CASSLTGADTQYF | TGTGCCAGCAGCCTAACAGGGGCAGATACGCAGTATTTT
TRBD1 | few | TRBJ1-1 | TRBV4-1 | CASSLQGGNTEAFF | TGCGCCAGCAGCCTACAGGGGGGGAACACTGAAGCTTTCTTT
NA | once | TRBJ1-3 | TRBV13 | CASSSGSNSGNTIYF | TGTGCCAGCAGCTCCGGGTCGAACTCTGGAAACACCATATATTTT
NA | NA | TRBJ1-6 | TRBV12-5 | CASGSGLSYNSPLHF | TGTGCTAGTGGCTCAGGGTTGTCCTATAATTCACCCCTCCACTTT
TRBD1 | NA | TRBJ2-7 | TRBV11-2 | CASSLAGQDSYEQYF | TGTGCCAGCAGCTTAGCGGGACAGGACTCCTACGAGCAGTACTTC
NA | NA | TRBJ1-6 | TRBV20-1 | CSASFGHLHF | TGCAGTGCTAGTTTCGGTCACCTCCACTTT
TRBD1 | NA | TRBJ1-3 | TRBV14 | CASSHIEGAAGNTIYF | TGTGCCAGCAGCCATATTGAGGGGGCTGCTGGAAACACCATATATTTT
NA | many | TRBJ1-1 | TRBV5-1 | CASSLRELNTEAFF | TGCGCCAGCAGCTTGCGGGAGCTGAACACTGAAGCTTTCTTT
TRBD2 | NA | TRBJ2-1 | TRBV11-3 | CASSLPGGPHNEQFF | TGTGCCAGCAGCTTACCGGGGGGGCCTCACAATGAGCAGTTCTTC
NA | few | TRBJ1-1 | TRBV6-5 | CASSYSRGEVNTEAFF | TGTGCCAGCAGTTACTCTCGTGGGGAGGTTAACACTGAAGCTTTCTTT
NA | NA | TRBJ2-7 | TRBV30 | CAWSPGVLYEQYF | TGTGCCTGGTCGCCAGGGGTCCTCTACGAGCAGTACTTC
NA | NA | TRBJ1-1 | TRBV19 | CATCPGDVWNTEAFF | TGTGCCACCTGCCCAGGGGATGTGTGGAACACTGAAGCTTTCTTT
TRBD1 | NA | TRBJ2-3 | TRBV9 | CASSDTPGQGRRDTQYF | TGTGCCAGCAGCGATACACCGGGACAGGGGCGCCGAGATACGCAGTATTTT
NA | NA | TRBJ2-5 | TRBV29-1 | CSVSHGETQYF | TGCAGCGTGTCCCATGGCGAGACCCAGTACTTC
NA | NA | TRBJ2-7 | TRBV9 | CASGGEGVLSYEQYF | TGTGCCAGCGGGGGGGAGGGGGTACTCTCCTACGAGCAGTACTTC
NA | NA | TRBJ2-2 | TRBV7-6 | CASSWGRTGELFF | TGTGCCAGCAGCTGGGGGCGCACCGGGGAGCTGTTTTTT
NA | NA | TRBJ2-2 | TRBV2 | CASSVRRGTGELFF | TGTGCCAGCAGTGTACGACGGGGCACCGGGGAGCTGTTTTTT
NA | NA | TRBJ1-2 | TRBV19 | CASHRTPNYGYTF | TGTGCCAGTCATCGGACACCCAACTATGGCTACACCTTC
NA | NA | TRBJ2-1 | TRBV4-2 | CASSHPGSEYNEQFF | TGTGCCAGCAGCCATCCGGGATCGGAGTACAATGAGCAGTTCTTC
NA | NA | TRBJ1-5 | TRBV11-2 | CASSLDEGQPQHF | TGTGCCAGCAGCTTAGATGAGGGTCAGCCCCAGCATTTT
TRBD2 | NA | TRBJ2-1 | TRBV25-1 | CASSLTSGYNEQFF | TGTGCCAGCAGTCTGACTAGCGGCTACAATGAGCAGTTCTTC
TRBD1 | NA | TRBJ1-2 | TRBV5-6 | CASSRDPGQGRGGYTF | TGTGCCAGCAGCCGCGATCCGGGACAGGGGAGAGGAGGCTACACCTTC
TRBD1 | once | TRBJ1-1 | TRBV18 | CASSPTTGRAEAFF | TGTGCCAGCTCACCGACGACAGGGCGCGCTGAAGCTTTCTTT
NA | few | TRBJ1-2 | TRBV2 | CASSPQGYGYTF | TGTGCCAGCAGTCCACAGGGTTATGGCTACACCTTC
NA | NA | TRBJ2-1 | TRBV19 | CASSTGDGSYNEQFF | TGTGCCAGTAGTACAGGGGACGGCTCCTACAATGAGCAGTTCTTC
NA | few | TRBJ2-7 | TRBV4-1 | CASSQITGEQYF | TGCGCCAGCAGCCAAATAACAGGCGAGCAGTACTTC
TRBD2 | NA | TRBJ2-3 | TRBV7-2 | CASSLDFSGGATDTQYF | TGTGCCAGCAGCTTAGATTTTAGCGGGGGGGCGACAGATACGCAGTATTTT
NA | NA | TRBJ2-2 | TRBV30 | CAWTLGARTGELFF | TGTGCCTGGACCCTCGGAGCCCGGACCGGGGAGCTGTTTTTT
NA | NA | TRBJ2-7 | TRBV30 | CAWSDRQGGEQYF | TGTGCCTGGAGTGACCGACAGGGAGGCGAGCAGTACTTC
TRBD1 | NA | TRBJ1-1 | TRBV7-8 | CASSLAPLTGTGANTEAFF | TGTGCCAGCAGCTTGGCCCCCCTCACCGGGACAGGGGCGAACACTGAAGCTTTCTTT
NA | NA | TRBJ2-5 | TRBV7-2 | CASSLELGYQETQYF | TGTGCCAGCAGCCTGGAGCTAGGATACCAAGAGACCCAGTACTTC
TRBD1 | once | TRBJ1-1 | TRBV30 | CAWNLGQGSEAFF | TGTGCCTGGAACTTAGGACAGGGGTCTGAAGCTTTCTTT
NA | once | TRBJ2-7 | TRBV5-1 | CASRAGSTYEQYF | TGTGCCAGCCGGGCGGGCAGCACCTACGAGCAGTACTTC
TRBD1 | few | TRBJ2-7 | TRBV9 | CASSVRQGAYEQYF | TGTGCCAGCAGCGTTAGACAGGGGGCATACGAGCAGTACTTC
NA | NA | TRBJ1-2 | TRBV19 | CASSITRRPQGSGGYTF | TGTGCCAGTAGTATAACCCGCCGCCCTCAGGGGTCGGGTGGCTACACCTTC
NA | NA | TRBJ1-1 | TRBV7-3 | CASSLTASKGDTEAFF | TGTGCCAGCAGCTTAACAGCCTCCAAGGGAGACACTGAAGCTTTCTTT
NA | NA | TRBJ2-2 | TRBV19 | CASSMIHGRGELFF | TGTGCCAGTAGTATGATTCATGGGCGAGGGGAGCTGTTTTTT
NA | NA | TRBJ2-6 | TRBV7-3 | CASSLSQRVGANVLTF | TGTGCCAGCAGCTTATCCCAGCGAGTTGGGGCCAACGTCCTGACTTTC